The clone carrying this T cell receptor (beta chain) was observed at least ten times. Its cognate antigen is unknown. To make TCR beta libraries, researchers used iRepertoire HTBI primers and Arm-PCR of CDR3 regions. TCRdb redid the calling of the multiplex PCR reads with MiXCR, one entry per CDR3 protein. The data show approximately 400,000 distinct CDR3 sequences, over 12% seen once. Indicated time point: newly diagnosed GD, antithyroid drugs for less than 3 months. PBMC-derived RNA was used for the TCR library. These data are taken from a study of regulatory T cells in long-lasting Graves disease. Trimming at V came to 3 bases and at J to 1 base, leaving 7 bases not matched to a gene. The CDR3 is 15 residues long. The germline CDR1 and CDR2 sequences are SGHRS and YFSETQ. Study-wide points: Persistent disease was characterized by preferential usage of TRBV28, TRBJ1-2 and TRBJ2-5.

The same data also contributed to another study, on T cells in Graves' hyperthyroidism and ophthalmopathy. According to that study: Among the patients, aged 18 to 65, hyperthyroidism was newly diagnosed and had lasted under 2 months. A model of 13 V-J pairs discriminated ophthalmopathy from stable hyperthyroidism.

The chain links TRBV5-1 to TRBJ2-7; 7 bases match TRBD2. The receptor comes from a woman aged 40 to 50 with Graves disease. Sequenced material: peripheral blood mononuclear cells (PBMCs), taken at new diagnosis, from a patient treated with antithyroid drugs. The CDR3 loop reads CASSYGREDSYEQYF. DNA of the CDR3: TGCGCCAGCAGCTATGGGAGGGAGGATTCCTACGAGCAGTACTTC.